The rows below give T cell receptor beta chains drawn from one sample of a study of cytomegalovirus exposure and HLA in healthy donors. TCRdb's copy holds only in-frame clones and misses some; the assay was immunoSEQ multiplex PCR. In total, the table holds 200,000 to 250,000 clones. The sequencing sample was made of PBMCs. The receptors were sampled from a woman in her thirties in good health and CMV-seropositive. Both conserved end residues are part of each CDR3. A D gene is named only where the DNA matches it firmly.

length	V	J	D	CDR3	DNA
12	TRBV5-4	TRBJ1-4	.	CASSQGREKLFF	TGTGCCAGCAGCCAGGGTCGCGAAAAACTGTTTTTT
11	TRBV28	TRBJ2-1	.	CASSPYNEQFF	TGTGCCAGCAGTCCTTACAATGAGCAGTTCTTC
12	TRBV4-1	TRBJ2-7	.	CASSQKGDEQYF	TGCGCCAGCAGCCAAAAAGGGGACGAGCAGTACTTC
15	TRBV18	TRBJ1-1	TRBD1	CASSDLGQGITEAFF	TGTGCCAGCTCCGACTTGGGACAGGGAATAACTGAAGCTTTCTTT
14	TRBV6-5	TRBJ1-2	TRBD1	CASSNRDRGNGYTF	TGTGCCAGCAGTAACCGGGACAGGGGTAATGGCTACACCTTC
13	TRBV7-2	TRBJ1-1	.	CASTRRGFTEAFF	TGTGCCAGCACCCGACGGGGGTTCACTGAAGCTTTCTTT
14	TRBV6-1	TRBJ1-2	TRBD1	CASSEAGQGYGYTF	TGTGCCAGCAGTGAAGCGGGACAGGGGTATGGCTACACCTTC
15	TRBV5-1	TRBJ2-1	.	CASSLEGGSYNEQFF	TGCGCCAGCAGCTTGGAAGGGGGATCCTACAATGAGCAGTTCTTC
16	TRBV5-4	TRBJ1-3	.	CASSLEGGPSGNTIYF	TGTGCCAGCAGCTTGGAAGGGGGACCCTCTGGAAACACCATATATTTT
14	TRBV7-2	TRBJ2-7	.	CASSLAGGDYEQYF	TGTGCCAGCAGCTTAGCGGGAGGAGACTACGAGCAGTACTTC
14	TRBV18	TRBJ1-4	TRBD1	CASSPRTGEEKLFF	TGTGCCAGCTCACCACGGACAGGGGAAGAAAAACTGTTTTTT
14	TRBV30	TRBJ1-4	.	CAWGKDRFNEKLFF	TGTGCCTGGGGGAAAGACAGATTTAATGAAAAACTGTTTTTT
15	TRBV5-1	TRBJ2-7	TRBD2	CASSWVSGGRSEQYF	TGCGCCAGCAGCTGGGTAAGCGGGGGAAGATCTGAGCAGTACTTC
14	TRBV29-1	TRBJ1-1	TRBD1	CSVPGQGAHREAFF	TGCAGCGTCCCCGGACAGGGGGCCCATCGGGAAGCTTTCTTT
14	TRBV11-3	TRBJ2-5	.	CASSRGPLEETQYF	TGTGCCAGCAGCCGAGGCCCGTTGGAAGAGACCCAGTACTTC
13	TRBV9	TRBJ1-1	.	CASSPPQNTEAFF	TGTGCCAGCAGCCCCCCCCAGAACACTGAAGCTTTCTTT
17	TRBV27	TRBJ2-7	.	CASSIGIKDTFSYEQYF	TGTGCCAGCAGCATAGGGATTAAGGACACCTTCTCCTACGAGCAGTACTTC
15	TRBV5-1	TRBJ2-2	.	CASSLGASNTGELFF	TGCGCCAGCAGCTTGGGGGCGTCGAACACCGGGGAGCTGTTTTTT
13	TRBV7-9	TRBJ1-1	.	CASSSQVNTEAFF	TGTGCCAGCAGCTCACAAGTGAACACTGAAGCTTTCTTT
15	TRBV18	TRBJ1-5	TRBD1	CASSPGQGEYPPQHF	TGTGCCAGCTCACCTGGACAGGGAGAGTATCCGCCCCAGCATTTT
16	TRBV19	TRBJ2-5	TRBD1	CASTTRGDSSQETQYF	TGTGCCAGTACCACCCGAGGGGACAGTTCACAAGAGACCCAGTACTTC
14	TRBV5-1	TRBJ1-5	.	CASSPRPDIRPQHF	TGCGCCAGCAGTCCCCGACCGGACATTCGGCCCCAGCATTTT
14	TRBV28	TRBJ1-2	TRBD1	CASRGGQGDYGYTF	TGTGCCAGCAGAGGCGGACAGGGAGACTATGGCTACACCTTC
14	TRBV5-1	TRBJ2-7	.	CASSKGEAGYEQYF	TGCGCCAGCAGCAAAGGCGAGGCGGGCTACGAGCAGTACTTC
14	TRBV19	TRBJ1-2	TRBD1	CASSKQGGDYGYTF	TGTGCCAGTAGTAAACAGGGGGGGGACTATGGCTACACCTTC
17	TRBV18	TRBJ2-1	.	CASSPVPTPSVLNEQFF	TGTGCCAGCTCACCGGTTCCAACCCCTAGCGTGTTAAATGAGCAGTTCTTC
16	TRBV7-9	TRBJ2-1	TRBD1	CASSLEEGTGMNEQFF	TGTGCCAGCAGCTTAGAGGAGGGGACAGGGATGAATGAGCAGTTCTTC
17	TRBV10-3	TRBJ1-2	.	CAISDPQGEFLLWGYTF	TGTGCCATCAGTGACCCACAGGGAGAATTTCTCCTATGGGGCTACACCTTC
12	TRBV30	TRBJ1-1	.	CAWNSGDTEAFF	TGTGCCTGGAACAGCGGGGACACTGAAGCTTTCTTT
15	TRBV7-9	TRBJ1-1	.	CASSLPPPGRLSAFF	TGTGCCAGCAGCTTACCACCACCGGGTAGGTTGTCGGCTTTCTTT
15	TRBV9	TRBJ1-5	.	CASSPDSYSNQPQHF	TGTGCCAGCAGCCCGGACTCTTATAGCAATCAGCCCCAGCATTTT
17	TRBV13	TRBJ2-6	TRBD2	CASSSRLAGAGANVLTF	TGTGCCAGCAGCTCTAGACTAGCGGGAGCTGGGGCCAACGTCCTGACTTTC
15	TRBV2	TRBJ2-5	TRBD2	CASSGRTSGTETQYF	TGTGCCAGCAGTGGAAGGACTAGCGGTACGGAGACCCAGTACTTC
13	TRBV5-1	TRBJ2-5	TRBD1	CASRRDRQETQYF	TGCGCCAGCAGAAGGGACAGGCAGGAGACCCAGTACTTC
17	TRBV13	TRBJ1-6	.	CASSLFGRGRDNSPLHF	TGTGCCAGCAGCTTATTCGGCAGGGGACGTGATAATTCACCCCTCCACTTT
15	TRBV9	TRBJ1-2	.	CASSVDLGVPGGYTF	TGTGCCAGCAGCGTAGATCTTGGCGTGCCGGGTGGCTACACCTTC
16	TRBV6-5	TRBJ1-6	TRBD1	CASSYSGTGLGSPLHF	TGTGCCAGCAGTTACTCCGGGACAGGGTTGGGGTCACCCCTCCACTTT
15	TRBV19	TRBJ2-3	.	CASSLSGPYTDTQYF	TGTGCCAGTAGTCTTTCTGGGCCCTACACAGATACGCAGTATTTT
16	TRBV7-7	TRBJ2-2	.	CASSYVSGANTGELFF	TGTGCCAGCAGCTATGTGAGCGGCGCGAACACCGGGGAGCTGTTTTTT
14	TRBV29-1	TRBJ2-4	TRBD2	CSVRGRLAKNIQYF	TGCAGCGTTCGCGGGAGACTAGCCAAAAACATTCAGTACTTC
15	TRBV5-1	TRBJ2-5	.	CASSLSVRLQETQYF	TGCGCCAGCAGCTTGAGTGTGCGGCTCCAAGAGACCCAGTACTTC
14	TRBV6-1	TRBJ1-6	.	CASSEGLGSSPLHF	TGTGCCAGCAGCGAAGGTCTCGGGTCTTCACCCCTCCACTTT
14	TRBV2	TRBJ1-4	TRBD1	CASSGQGPNEKLFF	TGTGCCAGCAGCGGACAGGGCCCTAATGAAAAACTGTTTTTT
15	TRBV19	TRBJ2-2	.	CASSIAGSDTGELFF	TGTGCCAGTAGTATAGCAGGGTCGGACACCGGGGAGCTGTTTTTT
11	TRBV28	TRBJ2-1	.	CASTLGLEQFF	TGTGCCAGCACGTTGGGGCTGGAGCAGTTCTTC
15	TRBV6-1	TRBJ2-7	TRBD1	CASSPYRDRAYEQYF	TGTGCCAGCAGTCCGTACCGGGACAGGGCCTACGAGCAGTACTTC
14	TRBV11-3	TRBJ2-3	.	CASSLIPGTDTQYF	TGTGCCAGCAGCTTAATCCCGGGCACAGATACGCAGTATTTT
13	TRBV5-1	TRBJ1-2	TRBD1	CASSLGTGEGYTF	TGCGCCAGCAGCTTGGGAACAGGGGAAGGCTACACCTTC
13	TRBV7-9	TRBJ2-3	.	CASSLLRTDTQYF	TGTGCCAGCAGCTTACTACGCACAGATACGCAGTATTTT
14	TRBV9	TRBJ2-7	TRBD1	CASSVRDRDYEQYF	TGTGCCAGCAGCGTCCGGGACAGAGATTACGAGCAGTACTTC